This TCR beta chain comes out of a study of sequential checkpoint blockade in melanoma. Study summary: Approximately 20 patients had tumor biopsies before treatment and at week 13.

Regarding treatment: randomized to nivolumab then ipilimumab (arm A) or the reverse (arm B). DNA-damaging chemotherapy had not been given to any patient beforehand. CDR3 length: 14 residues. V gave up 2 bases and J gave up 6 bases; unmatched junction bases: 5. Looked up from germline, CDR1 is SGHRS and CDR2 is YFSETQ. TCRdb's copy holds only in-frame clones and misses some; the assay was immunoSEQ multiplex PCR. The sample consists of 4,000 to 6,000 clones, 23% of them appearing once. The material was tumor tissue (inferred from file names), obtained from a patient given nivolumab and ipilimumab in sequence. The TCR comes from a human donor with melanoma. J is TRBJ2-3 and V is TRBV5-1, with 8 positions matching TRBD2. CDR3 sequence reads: CASSFRLASDTQYF. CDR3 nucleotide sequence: TGCGCCAGCAGCTTTAGACTAGCGTCGGATACGCAGTATTTT.